The TCR beta chain described here comes from a study of blood T cell dynamics during melanoma immunotherapy. Background on the study: First-line therapy was either pembrolizumab or nivolumab with ipilimumab for metastatic melanoma.

The data were produced by immunoSEQ multiplex PCR, yet TCRdb's version contains in-frame clones alone and is incomplete. This sample has around 15,000 clones, with approximately 94% found just once. With 0 bases removed from V and 3 bases from J, the gap between germline ends came to 3 bases. CDR3 size: 13 residues. CDR1 and CDR2 (germline): KGHSY, FQNENV. Indicated time point: week 3, after first cycle of checkpoint inhibitor. At 12 weeks after first infusion, RECIST 1.1 defined response for most patients. This material consisted of effector memory CD8+ T cells from blood, taken from a patient treated with checkpoint blockade. The sequence was obtained from a human donor with melanoma. The rearrangement joins TRBV16 to TRBJ2-1; D not certain. CDR3 residues: CASSQSNYNEQFF. The CDR3 DNA is TGTGCCAGCAGCCAATCGAACTACAATGAGCAGTTCTTC.